These 27 T cell receptor beta chains were all obtained from the same sample, sequenced in a study of blood T cells in healthy people across ages. PCR was performed a second time for roughly 7 to 12 cycles using a sample-barcoded 5' primer and a J-beta primer mix. TCRdb ran MiXCR on the 5' RACE reads and lists one entry per CDR3 protein. Here the sample spans more than 650,000 distinct CDR3 sequences, about a fifth being singletons. The sequenced sample was blood. These receptors originate from a man between 70 and 80 years old in good health.

Only a few counts were recorded for this clonotype. The junction and the germline gene differ at one end; a read error may be behind it. The J gene is TRBJ1-3, the V gene TRBV12-3 or TRBV12-4; no firm D call. The CDR3 spans 17 residues. The CDR3 sequence is CASRKISPDNSGNTTYF. The CDR3 nucleotides are TGTGCCAGCAGGAAGATCAGCCCGGATAACTCTGGAAACACCACATATTTT.

This clonotype came up once. The CDR3 region has the DNA TGTGCCAGCAGTTCCCGCCCCAGGTCGACAGAGACCCAGTACTTC. This sequence encodes CASSSRPRSTETQYF. This chain links TRBV12-3 or TRBV12-4 with TRBJ2-5; D not certain. CDR3 length: 15 amino acids. V shed 4 bases and J shed 4 bases, with 16 bases lying between them.

This clonotype was observed a handful of times. The CDR3 DNA sequence: TGCGCCAGCAGCCCCGGGCCAAATAACAATGAGCAGTTCTTC. Protein: CASSPGPNNNEQFF. The chain carries TRBV5-1 and TRBJ2-1, with unresolved D. The CDR3 spans 14 residues. V was shortened by 4 bases and J by 5 bases, with 13 bases between the two germline ends. Germline lookup yields CDR1 SGHRS and CDR2 YFSETQ.

The chain joins TRBV29-1 to TRBJ2-7; D might be TRBD2 (5 bases). Germline V gene lookup returns CDR1 SQVTM and CDR2 ANQGSEA. Trimming stripped 7 bases from V and 5 bases from J, with 15 bases between. There are 12 residues in the CDR3. CDR3 loop: CSAAPGSDEQYF. The CDR3 coding sequence is TGCAGCGCAGCGCCGGGGTCCGACGAGCAGTACTTC.

Only a few counts were recorded for this clonotype. The chain recombines TRBV6-5 with TRBJ1-3; a weak D match, TRBD1 (5 bases). Germline CDR1 MNHEY, CDR2 SVGAGI. V gave up 0 bases and J gave up 8 bases, with 17 bases separating them. The CDR3 sequence is 16 residues long. In DNA form, the CDR3 reads TGTGCCAGCAGTTACTCGAAGCTCAGGGTTGGGTACACCATATATTTT. Translating gives CASSYSKLRVGYTIYF.

This clonotype was seen a handful of times. The chain has TRBV29-1 and TRBJ1-1; D gene ambiguous. Germline V gene lookup returns CDR1 SQVTM and CDR2 ANQGSEA. The CDR3 sequence is 13 residues long. Trimming took off 7 bases at V and 1 base at J, with 13 bases between the two ends. The CDR3 DNA follows: TGCAGCGCTGGTCGGGCAGCGAACACTGAAGCTTTCTTT. Its translation: CSAGRAANTEAFF.

The chain couples TRBV20-1 to TRBJ2-3, with 8 bases that match TRBD1. Germline assignment: CDR1 DFQATT and CDR2 SNEGSKA (reference sequence). The CDR3 sequence is 15 residues long. The J segment lost 3 bases and the V segment lost 5 bases, leaving 10 bases of the junction unmatched. The CDR3 DNA reads TGCAGTGCTTCCTCCGACAGGGGTGAGACAGATACGCAGTATTTT. This translates into CSASSDRGETDTQYF.

In its sample, this clonotype was seen many times. For the CDR3, the DNA is TGTGCTACAAGCTCCTACAATGAGCAGTTCTTC. Residues: CATSSYNEQFF. The J gene is TRBJ2-1, the V gene TRBV28; no reliable D call. Germline CDR1 and CDR2: MDHEN and SYDVKM. CDR3 length: 11 amino acids.

In its sample, this clonotype was seen a few times. The chain employs TRBV4-3 and TRBJ1-2; D possibly corresponds to TRBD1 (5 bases). The CDR3 sequence is 16 residues long. The V end was cut by 1 base, the J end by 1 base, with 13 bases between. The germline V gene has CDR1 LGHNA and CDR2 YSLEER. The CDR3 region has the DNA TGCGCCAGCAGCCAAGTTTCCAACGGGGGTAACTATGGCTACACCTTC. Protein sequence: CASSQVSNGGNYGYTF.

The J gene is TRBJ2-1, the V gene TRBV28; a weak D match, TRBD2 (5 bases). V was cut by 8 bases and J by 7 bases, with 21 bases left in between. The length of the CDR3 is 15 residues. Germline V gene data show CDR1 as MDHEN and CDR2 as SYDVKM. CDR3 DNA: TGTGCCAGCGCCCCTATACGGGGATTGGGGAATGAGCAGTTCTTC. Amino acid sequence: CASAPIRGLGNEQFF.

The chain links TRBV7-2 to TRBJ1-1, with 8 positions matching TRBD1. The CDR3 sequence is 14 residues long. Germline CDR1 is SGHTA and CDR2 is FQGNSA. Unmatched junction bases numbered 9, after V lost 10 bases and J lost 2 bases. The DNA for the CDR3 is TGTGCCACCCTGCTCGACAGGGGAAACACTGAAGCTTTCTTT. This gives the protein CATLLDRGNTEAFF.

This clonotype was seen a handful of times. The rearrangement links TRBV20-1 to TRBJ2-1, with D possibly matching TRBD2 (5 bases). TRBJ2-7 explains the end of the DNA better; the J call may be wrong. Germline V CDR1 and CDR2: DFQATT, SNEGSKA (reference sequence). This CDR3 region has 14 residues. The CDR3 region is CSARPTSRGWEQYF. DNA of the CDR3: TGCAGTGCTAGACCAACTAGTCGAGGTTGGGAGCAGTACTTC.

This chain uses TRBV6-5 with TRBJ1-2; 8 bases are shared with TRBD1. The CDR3 loop spans 15 amino acids. The V gene end was trimmed by 6 bases and the J gene end by 6 bases; junction bases not matched to a gene: 12. Germline lookup yields CDR1 MNHEY and CDR2 SVGAGI. This CDR3 is CASSLAGGQVHGYTF. CDR3 in DNA: TGTGCCAGCAGCCTTGCCGGGGGACAGGTGCATGGCTACACCTTC.

This clonotype was counted a few times. The rearrangement uses TRBV6-5 and TRBJ2-1; 7 nucleotides align to TRBD1. CDR3 length equals 12 residues. From germline, CDR1 is MNHEY and CDR2 SVGAGI. Losses at the gene ends were 6 bases for V and 10 bases for J; bases not matched to a gene: 6. The CDR3 reads CASSRTGDEQFF. Here the CDR3 DNA reads TGTGCCAGCAGCCGTACAGGGGACGAGCAGTTCTTC.

This clonotype has just a few counts. The V and J genes are TRBV20-1 and TRBJ2-3; 7 bases line up with TRBD1. The length of the CDR3 is 16 residues. J lost 0 bases, V lost 1 base, and 7 bases had no gene match. The germline CDR1 and CDR2 sequences are DFQATT and SNEGSKA (reference sequence). CDR3 protein: CSARVFGTASTDTQYF. The CDR3 coding sequence is TGCAGTGCTAGAGTCTTTGGGACAGCGAGCACAGATACGCAGTATTTT.

Here the CDR3 DNA reads TGTGCCAGCAGTTTAGGCCGAGGAGATACGCAGTATTTT. Its translation is CASSLGRGDTQYF. This chain joins TRBV6-2 or TRBV6-3 and TRBJ2-3; D is undetermined. Per the germline V gene, CDR1 is MNHEY and CDR2 is SVGEGT. Between the trimmed V and J ends, which lost 4 bases and 5 bases, there was a span of 10 bases. The CDR3 has 13 amino acids.

V gene TRBV5-1 combines with J gene TRBJ2-4; D assignment may be TRBD1 or TRBD2 (6 bases each). The germline V gene has CDR1 SGHRS and CDR2 YFSETQ. The CDR3 length is 12 residues. The V end lost 6 bases, the J end lost 7 bases, and 11 bases lay between the germline ends. As DNA, the CDR3 is TGCGCCAGCAAGGGGGAGGAGAACATTCAGTACTTC. It yields the protein CASKGEENIQYF.

Concerning this clonotype itself: A much larger clone differs by one base, so this may be a read error. Given the absence of the conserved phenylalanine or tryptophan at the CDR3 end, a read error is likely. The chain employs TRBV29-1 and TRBJ2-5; D is undetermined. Trimming pared 7 bases from V and 9 bases from J, leaving 18 bases between. The germline V gene encodes CDR1 SQVTM and CDR2 ANQGSEA. This CDR3 spans 12 amino acids. The DNA of the CDR3 is TGCAGCGGAGGCGAGGCCCATAGGGCCCAGTACCTC. This codes for CSGGEAHRAQYL.

The CDR3 DNA is TGCAGTGCTAGAGATCCTACCAACAATGAGCAGTTCTTC. The encoded protein is CSARDPTNNEQFF. This chain links TRBV20-1 with TRBJ2-1; unclear D gene. The CDR3 is 13 residues long. Trimming took 0 bases from V and 5 from J, leaving 8 bases between them. CDR1 is DFQATT and CDR2 is SNEGSKA in the germline V gene (reference sequence).

This clonotype was observed once. The chain joins TRBV20-1 to TRBJ1-4; TRBD1 might be the D (6 bases). This CDR3 is 16 amino acids long. Looked up from germline, CDR1 is DFQATT and CDR2 is SNEGSKA (reference sequence). The V end lost 5 bases, the J end lost 4 bases, and 20 bases lay between the germline ends. The CDR3 loop reads CSADEGTGLGNEKLFF. The CDR3 DNA follows: TGCAGTGCTGACGAAGGCACAGGGTTGGGTAATGAAAAACTGTTTTTT.

Only one count was recorded for this clonotype. The chain has TRBV20-1 and TRBJ2-1; 7 nucleotides match TRBD2. The CDR3 contains 14 residues. Per germline, CDR1 DFQATT and CDR2 SNEGSKA (reference sequence). V shed 6 bases and J 5 bases; nucleotides not matched to a gene: 10. CDR3 protein: CSAKSGARDNEQFF. Here the CDR3 DNA reads TGCAGTGCCAAGAGCGGGGCCAGGGACAATGAGCAGTTCTTC.

This clonotype was found a few times. The genes are TRBV29-1 and TRBJ2-3; possibly TRBD1 or TRBD2 for D (7 bases each). The CDR3 loop spans 16 amino acids. CDR1 and CDR2 (germline): SQVTM, ANQGSEA. Trimming left V 3 bases short and J 6 bases short, with 22 bases between. As DNA, the CDR3 is TGCAGCGTTGAGGGGGAGGGACAGAGGGGCCGCGATACGCAGTATTTT. Encoded protein: CSVEGEGQRGRDTQYF.

The J gene is TRBJ2-5, the V gene TRBV18; the match to TRBD2 covers 8 bases. Germline CDR1 and CDR2: KGHSH and LQKENI. V shed 1 base, J shed 4 bases, and the junction held 8 bases outside the gene matches. The CDR3 has 16 residues. The CDR3 loop reads CASSPQASGWRETQYF. CDR3 DNA: TGTGCCAGCTCACCACAGGCTAGCGGGTGGAGAGAGACCCAGTACTTC.

This clonotype was counted between two and nine times. This CDR3 is CASSSGTLSSWYSNQPQHF. The CDR3 nucleotides read TGTGCCAGCAGTTCCGGGACCCTCAGCTCGTGGTATAGCAATCAGCCCCAGCATTTT. The chain uses TRBV12-3 or TRBV12-4 and TRBJ1-5; tentatively, D is TRBD1 (5 bases). The CDR3 is 19 residues long. Trimming removed 4 bases from V and 0 bases from J, with 22 bases in between.

V usage is TRBV7-2 and J usage is TRBJ2-5; maybe TRBD1 (6 bases). Per the germline V gene, CDR1 is SGHTA and CDR2 is FQGNSA. Trimming left V 3 bases short and J 9 bases short, with 14 bases between. CDR3 length: 13 residues. This CDR3 reads CASSFRDTGSQYF. The CDR3 nucleotides are TGTGCCAGCAGCTTCCGGGACACGGGGTCCCAGTACTTC.

V and J are TRBV5-1 and TRBJ1-1, with D unclear. The V gene lost 7 bases and the J gene lost 7 bases, with 11 bases spanning the gap. CDR1 SGHRS and CDR2 YFSETQ come from the germline V gene. The CDR3 has 11 amino acids. The CDR3 protein is CASQGSSEAFF. DNA for the CDR3: TGCGCCAGCCAAGGAAGCAGTGAAGCTTTCTTT.

There are a few counts of this clonotype. V is TRBV18 and J is TRBJ1-3; possibly TRBD1 for D (5 bases). The germline V and J ends were trimmed by 6 bases and 0 bases, with 18 bases remaining between them. The CDR3 runs 17 residues. Germline V gene data show CDR1 as KGHSH and CDR2 as LQKENI. Written as DNA, the CDR3 is TGTGCCAGCTCGGCAGAAGGGACTAACAACTCTGGAAACACCATATATTTT. Its protein product is CASSAEGTNNSGNTIYF.